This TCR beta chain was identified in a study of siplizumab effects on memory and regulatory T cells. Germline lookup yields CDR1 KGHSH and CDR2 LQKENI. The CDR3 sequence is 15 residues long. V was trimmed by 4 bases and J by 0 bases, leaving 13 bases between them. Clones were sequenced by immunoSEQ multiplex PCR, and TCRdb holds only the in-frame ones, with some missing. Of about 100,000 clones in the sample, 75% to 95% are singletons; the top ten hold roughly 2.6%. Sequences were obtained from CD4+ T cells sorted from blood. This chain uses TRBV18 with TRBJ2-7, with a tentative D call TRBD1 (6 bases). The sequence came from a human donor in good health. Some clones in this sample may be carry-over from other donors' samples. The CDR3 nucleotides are TGTGCCAGCTCACGTACAGGGTCTAGCTCCTACGAGCAGTACTTC. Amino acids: CASSRTGSSSYEQYF. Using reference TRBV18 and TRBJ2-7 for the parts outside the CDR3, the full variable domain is NAGVMQNPRHLVRRRGQEARLRCSPMKGHSHVYWYRQLPEEGLKFMVYLQKENIIDESGMPKERFSAEFPKEGPSILRIQQVVRGDSAAYFCASSRTGSSSYEQYFGPGTRLTVT.